The 6 T cell receptor beta chains below come from one sample, sequenced in a study of blood T cell repertoires in COVID-19. Repertoires were generated with immunoSEQ multiplex PCR, while TCRdb's copy carries only in-frame clones and drops some. The sample shows under 130,000 clones, roughly four fifths of them seen only once. The material sequenced was peripheral blood. The source is a man between 70 and 80 years old with active or convalescent COVID-19.

V is TRBV2 and J is TRBJ2-7; 8 nucleotides line up with TRBD1. Germline trimming cut 5 bases from V and 6 bases from J; bases unmatched to any gene: 6. Germline CDR1 reads SNHLY; CDR2 reads FYNNEI. CDR3 length: 13 amino acids. The CDR3 reads CASSRTGNGEQYF. The DNA for the CDR3 is TGTGCCAGCAGTCGGACAGGGAACGGCGAGCAGTACTTC.

This clone appeared once. The chain carries TRBV5-5 and TRBJ2-6; 10 bases are shared with TRBD1. Unmatched junction bases numbered 4, after V lost 4 bases and J lost 0 bases. The germline V gene has CDR1 SGHKS and CDR2 YYEKEE (reference sequence). This CDR3 spans 17 amino acids. CDR3 DNA: TGTGCCAGCAGCAGGACAGGGGGGAGCTCTGGGGCCAACGTCCTGACTTTC. This sequence encodes CASSRTGGSSGANVLTF.

This rearrangement joins TRBV10-3 to TRBJ1-1; tentatively, D is TRBD1 (6 bases). V was clipped by 0 bases and J by 5 bases, with 10 bases between them. The CDR3 consists of 14 residues. Per germline, CDR1 ENHRY and CDR2 SYGVKD. The CDR3 DNA sequence: TGTGCCATCAGTGAGTCGAGGGGGAAGACTGAAGCTTTCTTT. Amino acid sequence: CAISESRGKTEAFF.

The chain joins TRBV29-1 to TRBJ1-1, with a tentative D call TRBD1 (5 bases). The germline CDR1 and CDR2 sequences are SQVTM and ANQGSEA. The V and J ends lost 6 bases and 1 base respectively, with 12 bases between them. The CDR3 consists of 13 residues. CDR3 sequence reads: CSVSGLQNTEAFF. CDR3 nucleotide sequence: TGCAGCGTATCAGGGTTGCAGAACACTGAAGCTTTCTTT.

The V call is TRBV5-1, the J call TRBJ2-3, with 13 bases aligning to TRBD2. The CDR3 length is 17 residues. The ends lost 4 bases at V and 5 bases at J; junction bases unmatched: 10. Looked up from germline, CDR1 is SGHRS and CDR2 is YFSETQ. The CDR3 bases are TGCGCCAGCAGCGGTGGACTAGCGGGAGTGGCAGGAGATACGCAGTATTTT. It encodes CASSGGLAGVAGDTQYF.

Only one count was recorded for this clone. The CDR3, as DNA: TGCGCCAGCAGCCTACAGGGGGCGGAAGAGACCCAGTACTTC. As protein: CASSLQGAEETQYF. The chain links TRBV10-2 to TRBJ2-5; 9 nucleotides agree with TRBD1. The CDR3 consists of 14 residues. V shed 6 bases, J shed 3 bases, and the junction held 5 bases outside the gene matches. Germline CDR1 reads WSHSY; CDR2 reads SAAADI.